This T cell receptor (beta chain) derives from a study of cytomegalovirus exposure and HLA in healthy donors. Broader study findings: Exclusion as indistinguishable affected some V segments, including TRBV6-2 and TRBV6-3.

Of note for this clone: Its antigen is still unknown.

PCR used 60 Vbeta primers and 13 Jbeta primers. This table comes from immunoSEQ multiplex PCR, and its TCRdb copy is limited to in-frame clones, with some not included. Among 150,000 to 180,000 clones listed, 70% to 80% were seen once. The germline CDR1 and CDR2 sequences are GTSNPN and SVGIG (reference sequence). This CDR3 spans 15 amino acids. Trimming pared 3 bases from V and 6 bases from J, leaving 19 bases between. What was sequenced was PBMCs. The chain links TRBV30 to TRBJ2-3; D is possibly TRBD1 (9 bases). This TCR came from a man younger than 40 in good health and CMV-seropositive. The CDR3 DNA is TGTGCCTGGAGGTTAGCGGGGACAGGGTTGGATACGCAGTATTTT. Translating gives CAWRLAGTGLDTQYF.